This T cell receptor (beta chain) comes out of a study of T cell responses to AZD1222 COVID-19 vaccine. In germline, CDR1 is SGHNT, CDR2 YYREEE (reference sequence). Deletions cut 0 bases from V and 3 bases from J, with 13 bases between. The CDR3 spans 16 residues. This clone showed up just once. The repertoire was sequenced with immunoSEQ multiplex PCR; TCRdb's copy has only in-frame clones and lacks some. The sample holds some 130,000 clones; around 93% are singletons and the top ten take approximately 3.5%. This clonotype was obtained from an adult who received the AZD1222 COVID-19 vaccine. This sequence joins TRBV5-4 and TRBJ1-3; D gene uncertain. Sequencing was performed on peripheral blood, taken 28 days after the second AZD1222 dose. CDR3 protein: CASSLVRGGIGNTIYF. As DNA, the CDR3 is TGTGCCAGCAGCTTGGTTCGGGGAGGGATTGGAAACACCATATATTTT.